Sequencing of this T cell receptor beta chain was carried out in a study of blood T cell repertoires in COVID-19. Across the study: The origin of the acute and convalescent COVID-19 samples was the United States, Italy and Spain. T cells, B-cell-depleted T cells, or PBMCs supplied cDNA or gDNA.

Per the authors' pipeline: Amplification with reference gene primers provided the estimates of nucleated cell counts. The protocol was immunoSEQ multiplex PCR, while the TCRdb copy is restricted to in-frame clones and leaves out a portion. D and trimming were read from the DNA, whereas the V and J calls and clone size are those reported in that table. The table lists roughly 380,000 clones, about four fifths of them singletons, with more than 0.85% in the top ten. The sample holds a few counts of this clone. The length of the CDR3 is 14 residues. From germline, CDR1 is LNHDA and CDR2 SQIVND (reference sequence). The J segment lost 8 bases and the V segment lost 4 bases, leaving 4 bases of the junction unmatched.

The source is a human donor with acute or convalescent COVID-19. The donor label of this sample is uncertain. The chain combines TRBV19 with TRBJ2-1, with 11 bases identical to TRBD1. Sequencing input: peripheral blood. The DNA for the CDR3 is TGTGCCAGTAGTAAGGACAGGGGGCTGTATGAGCAGTTCTTC. Amino acids: CASSKDRGLYEQFF.